What follows are 25 T cell receptor beta chains derived from one specimen sequenced in a study of T-cell reconstitution after alpha-beta-depleted transplantation in children. Preparation of the TCRbeta library involved a method that used unique molecular identifiers. A single record per CDR3 protein comes from TCRdb applying MiXCR to the PCR reads. The table shows fewer than 1 million distinct CDR3 sequences, with 16% occurring only once. The sequenced sample was PBMCs, mostly from graft donor cells, obtained 360 days after TCRalphabeta/CD19-depleted stem cell transplant. The receptors were sampled from a male patient younger than 18 who had a stem cell transplant for acute lymphoblastic leukemia, so the T cells may come from the graft donor.

This clonotype turned up a few times. The chain combines TRBV27 with TRBJ2-1; D is perhaps TRBD1 (6 bases). The germline V and J ends were trimmed by 4 bases and 5 bases, with 9 bases remaining between them. This CDR3 is 13 amino acids long. Germline V gene sequence: CDR1 MNHEY, CDR2 SMNVEV (reference sequence). CDR3 in amino acids: CASSYRVHNEQFF. The CDR3 nucleotides read TGTGCCAGCAGTTACAGGGTACACAATGAGCAGTTCTTC.

This chain uses TRBV27 with TRBJ2-3, with 9 bases lining up with TRBD2. V lost 1 base and J lost 3; bases outside the gene matches: 5. The CDR3 covers 16 residues. CDR1 is MNHEY and CDR2 is SMNVEV in the germline V gene (reference sequence). DNA for the CDR3: TGTGCCAGCAGTTTATGGGCTAGCGGGAAAACAGATACGCAGTATTTT. Translation: CASSLWASGKTDTQYF.

V is TRBV6-5 and J is TRBJ1-2, with 10 bases that match TRBD1. This CDR3 has 16 amino acids. Trimming removed 4 bases from V and 2 bases from J; junction bases left unmatched: 7. Germline V CDR1 and CDR2: MNHEY, SVGAGI. The chain's CDR3 is CASSSATGGENYGYTF. The CDR3 coding sequence is TGTGCCAGCAGTTCCGCGACAGGGGGCGAGAACTATGGCTACACCTTC.

V gene TRBV4-1 combines with J gene TRBJ2-5; 12 bases match TRBD2. CDR3 length: 17 amino acids. Looked up from germline, CDR1 is MGHRA and CDR2 is YSYEKL. V was pared by 2 bases and J by 5 bases, with 9 bases of the junction left unmatched. In DNA, the CDR3 is TGCGCCAGCAGCCAAACCCTAGCGGGAGGGTTGAGTGAGACCCAGTACTTC. The encoded protein is CASSQTLAGGLSETQYF.

This clonotype was observed a handful of times. V usage is TRBV5-1 and J usage is TRBJ2-1; 12 nucleotides agree with TRBD2. CDR3 length equals 15 residues. Looked up from germline, CDR1 is SGHRS and CDR2 is YFSETQ. V dropped 3 bases and J dropped 5; count of bases not matched to a gene: 3. CDR3 residues: CASSSWTSGNNEQFF. DNA of the CDR3: TGCGCCAGCAGCTCATGGACTAGCGGGAACAATGAGCAGTTCTTC. Full variable domain (outside the CDR3, taken from reference TRBV5-1 and TRBJ2-1): KAGVTQTPRYLIKTRGQQVTLSCSPISGHRSVSWYQQTPGQGLQFLFEYFSETQRNKGNFPGRFSGRQFSNSRSEMNVSTLELGDSALYLCASSSWTSGNNEQFFGPGTRLTVL.

This sequence joins TRBV5-1 and TRBJ2-7; D not resolved. Germline loops: CDR1 SGHRS, CDR2 YFSETQ. The CDR3 contains 13 residues. The V gene lost 4 bases and the J gene lost 3 bases, with 11 bases spanning the gap. CDR3 loop: CASSPPTDYEQYF. Here the CDR3 DNA reads TGCGCCAGCAGCCCCCCCACGGACTACGAGCAGTACTTC.

This clonotype occurred many times. J is TRBJ2-5 and V is TRBV4-2; TRBD2 aligns across 8 bases. Unmatched junction bases numbered 4, after V lost 0 bases and J lost 7 bases. The CDR3 sequence is 14 residues long. Germline V gene data show CDR1 as LGHNA and CDR2 as YNFKEQ. In DNA form, the CDR3 reads TGTGCCAGCAGCCAAGAGAAGCGGGAGTGGACCCAGTACTTC. This codes for CASSQEKREWTQYF.

The rearrangement uses TRBV2 and TRBJ2-7, with D unclear. Per germline, CDR1 SNHLY and CDR2 FYNNEI. The length of the CDR3 is 13 residues. V was shortened by 6 bases and J by 6 bases, with 15 bases between the two germline ends. The CDR3 bases are TGTGCCAGCAGAGGAAGTACGTTCGGCGAGCAGTACTTC. Translation gives CASRGSTFGEQYF. The full variable domain, in which reference TRBV2 and TRBJ2-7 provide the parts outside the CDR3, is EPEVTQTPSHQVTQMGQEVILRCVPISNHLYFYWYRQILGQKVEFLVSFYNNEISEKSEIFDDQFSVERPDGSNFTLKIRSTKLEDSAMYFCASRGSTFGEQYFGPGTRLTVT.

The sample holds a few counts of this clonotype. The chain employs TRBV5-1 and TRBJ2-1, with 9 nucleotides matching TRBD2. The CDR3 length is 20 residues. Germline CDR1 is SGHRS and CDR2 is YFSETQ. Trimming removed 0 bases from V and 0 bases from J; junction bases left unmatched: 13. DNA for the CDR3: TGCGCCAGCAGCTTGGTTCTTAGCGGGAGATACAGCGGCTCCTACAATGAGCAGTTCTTC. Translation: CASSLVLSGRYSGSYNEQFF. The complete variable domain, with remaining parts taken from reference TRBV5-1 and TRBJ2-1, reads KAGVTQTPRYLIKTRGQQVTLSCSPISGHRSVSWYQQTPGQGLQFLFEYFSETQRNKGNFPGRFSGRQFSNSRSEMNVSTLELGDSALYLCASSLVLSGRYSGSYNEQFFGPGTRLTVL.

V gene TRBV10-3 combines with J gene TRBJ2-1, with 7 nucleotides matching TRBD2. CDR1 and CDR2 from the germline V gene are ENHRY and SYGVKD. Trimming took 6 bases from V and 0 from J; bases not matched to a gene: 8. The CDR3 has 16 residues. This CDR3 reads CAISPSTSVSYNEQFF. In DNA form, the CDR3 reads TGTGCCATCAGCCCAAGCACTAGCGTCTCCTACAATGAGCAGTTCTTC.

This clonotype has just a few counts. V is TRBV12-3 or TRBV12-4 and J is TRBJ2-1; 7 nucleotides line up with TRBD2. The CDR3 sequence is 14 residues long. V lost 2 bases, J lost 9 bases, and 7 bases stayed unmatched. CDR3 DNA sequence: TGTGCCAGCAGTTTATGGGCGGGAGAGGGTGAGCAGTTCTTC. Its translation is CASSLWAGEGEQFF.

This sequence joins TRBV15 and TRBJ1-2; D not resolved. The CDR3 sequence is 12 residues long. Germline V CDR1 and CDR2: LNHNV, YYDKDF (reference sequence). Deletions cut 2 bases from V and 8 bases from J, with 9 bases between. Written as DNA, the CDR3 is TGTGCCACCAGCAGACGAACTGGGGGCTACACCTTC. Its protein product is CATSRRTGGYTF.

The J gene is TRBJ2-5, the V gene TRBV7-7; D perhaps matches TRBD2 (6 bases). Trimming shortened V by 6 bases and J by 5 bases, and 22 bases separated the two germline ends. This CDR3 is built from 16 residues. Germline values: CDR1 SSHAT, CDR2 FNYEAQ (reference sequence). CDR3 bases: TGTGCCAGCAGTCGCTTGGGGCCGGGGGTGGTGGAGACCCAGTACTTC. Protein sequence: CASSRLGPGVVETQYF.

This clonotype has ten or more counts. The chain is built from TRBV7-9 and TRBJ2-1; 9 positions match TRBD2. Trimming at V came to 5 bases and at J to 1 base, leaving 12 bases not matched to a gene. Germline-derived CDR1 and CDR2 are SEHNR and FQNEAQ (reference sequence). The CDR3 length is 18 residues. This CDR3 is CASSRLGREGLSYNEQFF. In DNA form, the CDR3 reads TGTGCCAGCAGCCGTCTCGGGCGGGAGGGCCTATCCTACAATGAGCAGTTCTTC. Variable domain in full (rest from reference TRBV7-9 and TRBJ2-1): DTGVSQNPRHKITKRGQNVTFRCDPISEHNRLYWYRQTLGQGPEFLTYFQNEAQLEKSRLLSDRFSAERPKGSFSTLEIQRTEQGDSAMYLCASSRLGREGLSYNEQFFGPGTRLTVL.

In its sample, this clonotype was seen a few times. This chain uses TRBV5-1 with TRBJ2-7; D call uncertain. This CDR3 comprises 15 residues. Germline-derived CDR1 and CDR2 are SGHRS and YFSETQ. Trimming took 1 base from V and 2 from J, leaving 13 bases between them. CDR3 region: CASSLTVQITYEQYF. CDR3 DNA: TGCGCCAGCAGCTTGACCGTACAGATAACCTACGAGCAGTACTTC.

This clonotype was seen ten or more times. The chain employs TRBV27 and TRBJ2-1, with D tentatively TRBD1 (6 bases). Germline CDR1 reads MNHEY; CDR2 reads SMNVEV (reference sequence). The CDR3 is 13 residues long. The V end lost 3 bases, the J end lost 7 bases, and 10 bases lay between the germline ends. Here the CDR3 reads CASSLGAPNEQFF. The CDR3 DNA is TGTGCCAGCAGTTTGGGGGCCCCGAATGAGCAGTTCTTC.

The chain has TRBV5-1 and TRBJ2-7; 9 bases agree with TRBD1. Germline V gene lookup returns CDR1 SGHRS and CDR2 YFSETQ. This CDR3 contains 16 residues. J was trimmed by 0 bases and V by 5 bases; bases with no gene match: 9. The CDR3 DNA follows: TGCGCCAGCAGGTTCCCTGGGACAGGGTCCTCCTACGAGCAGTACTTC. Its protein is CASRFPGTGSSYEQYF. Looking up the rest from reference TRBV5-1 and TRBJ2-7 gives the full variable domain: KAGVTQTPRYLIKTRGQQVTLSCSPISGHRSVSWYQQTPGQGLQFLFEYFSETQRNKGNFPGRFSGRQFSNSRSEMNVSTLELGDSALYLCASRFPGTGSSYEQYFGPGTRLTVT.

This CDR3 reads CASGKGTSGRRNEQFF. DNA of the CDR3: TGTGCCAGCGGAAAGGGGACTAGCGGGAGGCGTAATGAGCAGTTCTTC. This chain connects TRBV7-6 to TRBJ2-1, with TRBD2 identical over 15 bases. This CDR3 has 16 residues. Germline lookup yields CDR1 SGHVS and CDR2 FNYEAQ. J was trimmed by 7 bases and V by 8 bases; bases with no gene match: 9.

This clonotype was seen more than once but under ten times. The CDR3 loop reads CSVRTSVRSKETQYF. As DNA, the CDR3 is TGCAGCGTCCGGACTAGCGTGAGGTCCAAAGAGACCCAGTACTTC. This chain connects TRBV29-1 to TRBJ2-5; 9 nucleotides align to TRBD2. Germline V CDR1 and CDR2: SQVTM, ANQGSEA. This CDR3 has 15 amino acids. V was pared by 6 bases and J by 3 bases, with 11 bases of the junction left unmatched.

The gene calls are TRBV4-1 and TRBJ1-2, with D unresolved. The length of the CDR3 is 13 residues. Trimming pared 6 bases from V and 7 bases from J, leaving 15 bases between. Germline assignment: CDR1 MGHRA and CDR2 YSYEKL. Here the CDR3 reads CASRALGARGYTF. The CDR3 region has the DNA TGCGCCAGCAGGGCGCTGGGTGCCCGTGGCTACACCTTC.

V gene TRBV5-5 combines with J gene TRBJ1-2; tentative D call: TRBD1 (5 bases). V lost 2 bases to trimming and J lost 4 bases, with 12 bases between them. The CDR3 sequence is 14 residues long. The V gene's germline CDR1 is SGHKS and CDR2 YYEKEE (reference sequence). CDR3 residues: CASSFQGGVYGYTF. CDR3 sequence (DNA): TGTGCCAGCAGCTTTCAGGGAGGAGTCTATGGCTACACCTTC.

J is TRBJ2-7 and V is TRBV27; D perhaps matches TRBD2 (5 bases). Germline V gene data show CDR1 as MNHEY and CDR2 as SMNVEV (reference sequence). V lost 5 bases, J lost 3 bases, and 14 bases lay in between. This CDR3 has 14 residues. For the CDR3, the DNA is TGTGCCAGCAGTCGGAGGACGGAGTTCTACGAGCAGTACTTC. Translation: CASSRRTEFYEQYF.

This clonotype was observed many times. The CDR3 reads CASSFLTGPNIKEKLFF. Written as DNA, the CDR3 is TGTGCCAGCAGCTTCCTGACAGGGCCTAACATTAAAGAAAAACTGTTTTTT. The rearrangement uses TRBV7-9 and TRBJ1-4, with TRBD1 identical over 7 bases. Germline assignment: CDR1 SEHNR and CDR2 FQNEAQ (reference sequence). The V segment lost 3 bases and the J segment 8 bases; nucleotides outside the gene matches: 15. The CDR3 has 17 amino acids.

This clonotype has a handful of counts. The genes are TRBV6-2 or TRBV6-3 and TRBJ2-7; D is unclear. Germline CDR1 and CDR2: MNHEY and SVGEGT. The germline V and J ends were trimmed by 4 bases and 5 bases, with 18 bases remaining between them. This CDR3 comprises 15 residues. CDR3 sequence reads: CASSSILHRKHEQYF. CDR3 nucleotide sequence: TGTGCCAGCAGTTCCATCCTCCACCGAAAGCACGAGCAGTACTTC.

The chain recombines TRBV15 with TRBJ2-7, with D possibly being TRBD1 or TRBD2 (5 bases each). This CDR3 is 16 amino acids long. Germline CDR1 reads LNHNV; CDR2 reads YYDKDF (reference sequence). V lost 1 base and J lost 0, with 13 bases in between. The CDR3 DNA follows: TGTGCCACCAGCAGAGCTGCCAGGGAGAGCTCCTACGAGCAGTACTTC. Encoded protein: CATSRAARESSYEQYF.